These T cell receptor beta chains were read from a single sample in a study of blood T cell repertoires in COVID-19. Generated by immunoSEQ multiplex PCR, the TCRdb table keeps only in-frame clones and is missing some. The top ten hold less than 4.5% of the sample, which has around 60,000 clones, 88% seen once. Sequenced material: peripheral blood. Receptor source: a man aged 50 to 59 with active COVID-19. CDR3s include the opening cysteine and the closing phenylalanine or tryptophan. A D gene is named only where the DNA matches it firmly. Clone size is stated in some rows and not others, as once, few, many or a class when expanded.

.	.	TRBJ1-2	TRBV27	CASSTYRASLANYGYTF	TGTGCCAGCAGCACCTACAGGGCCTCTTTGGCTAACTATGGCTACACCTTC
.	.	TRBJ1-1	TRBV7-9	CASSLDGGRLNTEAFF	TGTGCCAGCAGCTTAGATGGGGGCAGGCTGAACACTGAAGCTTTCTTT
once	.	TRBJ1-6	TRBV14	CASSQPPGPLHF	TGTGCCAGCAGCCAACCCCCGGGGCCCCTCCACTTT
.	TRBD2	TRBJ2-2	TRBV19	CASSIGPAGGLSTGELFF	TGTGCCAGTAGTATAGGGCCAGCGGGGGGGCTAAGCACCGGGGAGCTGTTTTTT
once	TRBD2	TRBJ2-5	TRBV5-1	CASSSLAGGLETQYF	TGCGCCAGCAGCTCCTTAGCGGGGGGACTAGAGACCCAGTACTTC
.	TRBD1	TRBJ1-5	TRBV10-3	CARPPGQGGGKGSNQPQHF	TGTGCCAGGCCTCCGGGACAGGGAGGGGGAAAAGGGAGCAATCAGCCCCAGCATTTT
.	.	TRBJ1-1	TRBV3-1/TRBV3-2	CASSLTRGRGTEAFF	TGTGCCAGCAGCCTCACGCGGGGGAGGGGCACTGAAGCTTTCTTT
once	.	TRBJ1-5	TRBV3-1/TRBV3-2	CASSHPGSNQPQHF	TGTGCCAGCAGCCATCCGGGTAGCAATCAGCCCCAGCATTTT
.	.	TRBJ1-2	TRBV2	CASTRGGREYGYTF	TGTGCCAGCACAAGGGGGGGCAGGGAGTATGGCTACACCTTC
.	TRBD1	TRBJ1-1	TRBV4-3	CASSQDLGQGQAFF	TGCGCCAGCAGCCAAGATCTTGGACAGGGACAAGCTTTCTTT
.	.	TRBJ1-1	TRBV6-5	CASSTQGNTEAFF	TGTGCCAGCAGTACCCAGGGGAACACTGAAGCTTTCTTT
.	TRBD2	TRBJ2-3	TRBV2	CASSESLAVISTDTQYF	TGTGCCAGCAGTGAAAGCCTAGCGGTCATTAGCACAGATACGCAGTATTTT
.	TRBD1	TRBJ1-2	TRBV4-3	CASSQMIRGGSNYGYTF	TGCGCCAGCAGCCAAATGATCCGAGGGGGCTCTAACTATGGCTACACCTTC
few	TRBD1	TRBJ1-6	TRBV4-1	CASSQHRTGHSPLHF	TGCGCCAGCAGCCAACACCGGACAGGGCATTCACCCCTCCACTTT
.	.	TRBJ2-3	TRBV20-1	CSARLEDTQYF	TGCAGTGCTAGACTAGAGGATACGCAGTATTTT
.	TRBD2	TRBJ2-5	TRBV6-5	CASSYRTSGGQETQYF	TGTGCCAGCAGTTACAGGACTAGCGGGGGCCAAGAGACCCAGTACTTC
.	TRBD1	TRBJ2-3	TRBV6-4	CASRGTGNPTDTQYF	TGTGCCAGCAGGGGGACAGGAAACCCCACAGATACGCAGTATTTT
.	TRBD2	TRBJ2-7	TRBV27	CASSLSGGRVSYEQYF	TGTGCCAGCAGTTTATCGGGGGGGAGAGTCTCCTACGAGCAGTACTTC
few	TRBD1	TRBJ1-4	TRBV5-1	CASSPSGTGVGKLFF	TGCGCCAGCAGCCCTTCCGGGACAGGGGTAGGAAAACTGTTTTTT
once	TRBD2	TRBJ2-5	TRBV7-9	CASSSRGGPETQYF	TGTGCCAGCAGCTCCCGGGGGGGACCAGAGACCCAGTACTTC
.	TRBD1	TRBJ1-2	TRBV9	CASSPGQGAVTGYTF	TGTGCCAGCAGCCCGGGACAGGGGGCGGTTACTGGCTACACCTTC
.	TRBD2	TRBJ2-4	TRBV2	CASSGSAGGRTDQYF	TGTGCCAGCAGTGGCTCGGCGGGGGGGCGGACAGATCAGTACTTC
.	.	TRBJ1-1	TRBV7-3	CASSVGASGGTEAFF	TGTGCCAGCAGCGTTGGAGCAAGCGGAGGCACTGAAGCTTTCTTT
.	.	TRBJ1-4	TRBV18	CASSPPRGGNEKLFF	TGTGCCAGCTCACCACCGAGGGGAGGCAATGAAAAACTGTTTTTT
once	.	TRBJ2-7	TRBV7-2	CASSSGLGGYEQYF	TGTGCCAGCAGCTCAGGACTGGGGGGCTACGAGCAGTACTTC
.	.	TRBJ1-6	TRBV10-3	CAISVNSDSPLHF	TGTGCCATCAGCGTTAACTCCGATTCACCCCTCCACTTT
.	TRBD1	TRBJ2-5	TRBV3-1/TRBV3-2	CASTGTATETQYF	TGTGCCAGCACCGGGACAGCTACGGAGACCCAGTACTTC
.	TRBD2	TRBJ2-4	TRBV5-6	CASSSTSGGNIQYF	TGTGCCAGCAGCTCGACTAGCGGGGGAAACATTCAGTACTTC
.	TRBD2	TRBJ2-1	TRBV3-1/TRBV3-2	CASSQGGLRNEQFF	TGTGCCAGCAGCCAGGGGGGGTTGCGCAATGAGCAGTTCTTC
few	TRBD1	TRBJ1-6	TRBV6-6	CASSYEGADSPLHF	TGTGCCAGCAGTTACGAGGGGGCGGATTCACCCCTCCACTTT
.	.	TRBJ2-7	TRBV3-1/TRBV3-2	CASSQEPGPSYEQYF	TGTGCCAGCAGCCAAGAGCCAGGGCCATCCTACGAGCAGTACTTC
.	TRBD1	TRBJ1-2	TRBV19	CASSDRVYGYTF	TGTGCCAGCTCGGACAGGGTTTATGGCTACACCTTC
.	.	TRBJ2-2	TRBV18	CASSPLQGRGTGELFF	TGTGCCAGCTCACCACTGCAGGGGCGTGGCACCGGGGAGCTGTTTTTT
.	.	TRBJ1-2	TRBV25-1	CASSGAGGNYGYTF	TGTGCCAGCAGTGGAGCCGGGGGTAACTATGGCTACACCTTC
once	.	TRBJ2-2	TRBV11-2	CASKVVSSGNTGELFF	TGTGCCAGCAAAGTAGTTAGCTCGGGGAACACCGGGGAGCTGTTTTTT
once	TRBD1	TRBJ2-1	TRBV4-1	CASSQASGGGEQFF	TGCGCCAGCAGCCAAGCTTCAGGGGGCGGGGAGCAGTTCTTC
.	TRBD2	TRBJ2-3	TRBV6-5	CASSYGGGTDTQYF	TGTGCCAGCAGTTACGGGGGGGGCACAGATACGCAGTATTTT
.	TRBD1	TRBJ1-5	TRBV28	CASRGQGVRSNQPQHF	TGTGCCAGCAGGGGACAGGGGGTTCGTAGCAATCAGCCCCAGCATTTT
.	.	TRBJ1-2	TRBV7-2	CASSPGGGWGYTF	TGTGCCAGCAGCCCGGGCGGGGGTTGGGGCTACACCTTC
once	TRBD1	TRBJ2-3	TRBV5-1	CASSSGGGDTQYF	TGCGCCAGCAGCTCAGGGGGCGGTGATACGCAGTATTTT
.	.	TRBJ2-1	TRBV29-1	CSVEGGNYNEQFF	TGCAGCGTTGAGGGGGGTAACTACAATGAGCAGTTCTTC
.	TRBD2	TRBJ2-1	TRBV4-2	CASSQVTSGYNEQFF	TGTGCCAGCAGCCAAGTAACTAGCGGGTACAATGAGCAGTTCTTC
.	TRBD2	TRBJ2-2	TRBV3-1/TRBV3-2	CASSQWLLLERGANTGELFF	TGTGCCAGCAGCCAGTGGCTGCTATTGGAGCGGGGGGCGAACACCGGGGAGCTGTTTTTT
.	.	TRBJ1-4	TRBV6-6	CASSFWGDEKLFF	TGTGCCAGCAGTTTTTGGGGGGATGAAAAACTGTTTTTT
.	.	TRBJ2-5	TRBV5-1	CASSLSGGQETQYF	TGCGCCAGCAGCTTGAGTGGCGGCCAAGAGACCCAGTACTTC
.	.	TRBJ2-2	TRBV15	CATSKGGTGELFF	TGTGCCACCAGCAAGGGGGGGACCGGGGAGCTGTTTTTT
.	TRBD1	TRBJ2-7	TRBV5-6	CASTPLRTGEPYEQYF	TGTGCCAGCACGCCATTACGGACAGGGGAACCCTACGAGCAGTACTTC
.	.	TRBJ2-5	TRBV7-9	CASTKAGGRETQYF	TGTGCCAGCACCAAAGCCGGGGGGCGAGAGACCCAGTACTTC
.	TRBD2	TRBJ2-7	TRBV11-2	CASSPGLAGGVGAYEQYF	TGTGCCAGCAGCCCAGGACTAGCGGGGGGCGTCGGAGCCTACGAGCAGTACTTC